The clone carrying this T cell receptor beta chain was recorded only once. The antigen is not known. This entry belongs to a study of early T cells in non-severe SARS-CoV-2 infection. Study background: Chains from this unsorted whole-blood bulk RNA could not be paired.

Notes on the study in general: In VDJdb matching, anti-spike CD8 responses were favored while private and CD4 specificities went missing.

cDNA molecules, individually, were tagged with unique molecular identifiers. TCRdb ran MiXCR on the 5' RACE reads and lists one entry per CDR3 protein. The sample consists of 40,000 to 50,000 distinct CDR3 sequences, approximately 10% of them appearing once. The CDR3 sequence is 14 residues long. CDR1 and CDR2 from the germline V gene are MDHEN and SYDVKM. Trimming removed 7 bases from V and 2 bases from J; junction bases left unmatched: 6. The chain joins TRBV28 to TRBJ2-7, with TRBD2 identical over 9 bases. The source is an adult who was a healthcare worker with PCR-confirmed SARS-CoV-2 infection or an uninfected control (not recorded which). The sequenced sample consisted of whole blood. CDR3 loop: CASITLAGTYEQYF. In DNA, the CDR3 is TGTGCCAGCATCACTCTAGCGGGAACCTACGAGCAGTACTTC.